This entry lists 23 T cell receptor beta chains sequenced from one sample in a study of CD8 T cells in Susac syndrome (dated by TCRdb to about 2019). Library preparation used the immunoSEQ multiplex PCR assay. RNA was extracted using the RNeasy kit, and about 0.45 to 1 ug of the RNA was reverse transcribed with random hexamers. TCRdb redid the processing of the public reads, applying fastp at Q25 and MiXCR, and retained in-frame beta chains. Every entry covers one CDR3 protein and lists the most common genes and DNA from its rows. This sample comprises about 200,000 distinct CDR3 sequences, 95% of them detected only once. The ten top clones hold 0.082% of the sample. Sequencing was performed on CD4+ T cells from PBMCs. The receptors come from a human donor with multiple sclerosis.

A few counts support this clonotype. At one of its ends the junction is not consistent with the germline gene, which may arise from a read error. This chain connects TRBV5-1 to TRBJ2-1, with 7 bases aligning to TRBD1. CDR3 length: 13 amino acids. CDR1 and CDR2 from the germline V gene are SGHRS and YFSETQ. The CDR3 loop reads CASSGRGYNEQFF. The CDR3 coding sequence is TGTGCCAGCAGTGGCAGGGGGTACAATGAGCAGTTCTTC.

The V and J genes are TRBV12-3 or TRBV12-4 and TRBJ2-7; D call uncertain. The CDR3 is 10 amino acids. V dropped 5 bases and J dropped 4 bases, with 3 bases sitting between them. The CDR3 DNA is TGTGCCAGCAGTATTTACGAGCAGTACGTC. Its translation is CASSIYEQYV.

This sequence joins TRBV5-4 and TRBJ2-7, with 9 bases matching TRBD2. CDR1 and CDR2 (germline): SGHNT, YYREEE (reference sequence). The CDR3 is 15 amino acids. The V segment lost 3 bases and the J segment 3 bases; nucleotides outside the gene matches: 7. The CDR3 spells CASSSAGGLHYEQYF. CDR3 DNA: TGTGCCAGCAGCTCGGCGGGGGGGCTCCACTACGAGCAGTACTTC.

The gene calls are TRBV20-1 and TRBJ2-7; possibly TRBD2 for D (5 bases). This CDR3 spans 15 amino acids. The ends were cut back, 3 bases at V and 2 bases at J, with 17 bases in the middle. The germline CDR1 and CDR2 sequences are DFQATT and SNEGSKA (reference sequence). CDR3 region: CSASAPGLRPYEQYF. The CDR3 nucleotides read TGCAGTGCTAGTGCCCCGGGATTGAGGCCCTACGAGCAGTACTTC.

The rearrangement uses TRBV5-1 and TRBJ2-5; the match to TRBD1 covers 7 bases. Germline lookup yields CDR1 SGHRS and CDR2 YFSETQ. CDR3 length equals 15 residues. V gave up 4 bases and J gave up 5 bases; unmatched junction bases: 11. The CDR3 loop is CASSRQGSRGETQYF. The CDR3 bases are TGCGCCAGCAGCCGGCAGGGCTCCAGGGGGGAGACCCAGTACTTC.

J is TRBJ1-1 and V is TRBV29-1; D may be TRBD1 (6 bases). The CDR3 runs to 13 residues. CDR1 is SQVTM and CDR2 is ANQGSEA in the germline V gene. Trimming pared 1 base from V and 5 bases from J, leaving 11 bases between. CDR3 sequence reads: CSVEVARGTEAFF. The CDR3 DNA reads as TGCAGCGTTGAAGTCGCTAGGGGGACTGAAGCTTTCTTT.

This clonotype came up once. The chain uses TRBV20-1 and TRBJ2-7; D perhaps matches TRBD2 (7 bases). V was cut by 2 bases and J by 5 bases, with 13 bases left in between. CDR3 length: 13 amino acids. Germline assignment: CDR1 DFQATT and CDR2 SNEGSKA (reference sequence). The chain's CDR3 is CSARRGGWDEQYF. CDR3 nucleotides: TGCAGTGCTAGAAGGGGGGGCTGGGACGAGCAGTACTTC.

This chain connects TRBV5-6 to TRBJ2-5; D is unresolved. Trimming removed 0 bases from V and 4 bases from J, with 4 bases in between. This CDR3 comprises 12 residues. Germline loops: CDR1 SGHDT, CDR2 YYEEEE. Here the CDR3 DNA reads TGTGCCAGCAGCTTGGGGCTAGAGACCCAGTACTTC. Its translation: CASSLGLETQYF.

This CDR3 is CASSLEAPEQYF. The CDR3, as DNA: TGTGCCAGCAGCTTAGAGGCCCCCGAGCAGTACTTC. This chain connects TRBV7-9 to TRBJ2-7, with no clear D. The CDR3 is made up of 12 amino acids. Trimming took 1 base from V and 6 from J, leaving 7 bases between them. Germline V lookup: CDR1 SEHNR, CDR2 FQNEAQ (reference sequence).

This chain links TRBV20-1 with TRBJ2-3; D might be TRBD1 (6 bases). CDR3 size: 14 residues. Trimming removed 8 bases from V and 0 bases from J, with 15 bases in between. CDR1 DFQATT and CDR2 SNEGSKA come from the germline V gene (reference sequence). The CDR3 DNA sequence: TGCAGTTTGGACGGGACACCTAGCACAGATACGCAGTATTTT. Protein product: CSLDGTPSTDTQYF.

CDR3: CASSSTGGTLNSPLHF. The CDR3 coding sequence is TGTGCCAGCTCGTCAACAGGGGGGACTCTTAATTCACCCCTCCACTTT. The chain carries TRBV18 and TRBJ1-6, with 8 nucleotides matching TRBD1. V gave up 6 bases and J gave up 6 bases; unmatched junction bases: 10. This CDR3 comprises 16 residues. Per the germline V gene, CDR1 is KGHSH and CDR2 is LQKENI.

The chain employs TRBV7-2 and TRBJ1-5, with D possibly TRBD1 on 6 matching bases. The germline CDR1 and CDR2 sequences are SGHTA and FQGNSA. The CDR3 totals 13 residues. Trimming removed 6 bases from V and 5 bases from J, with 11 bases in between. The chain's CDR3 is CASRERGDQPQHF. CDR3 nucleotides: TGTGCCAGCAGGGAAAGGGGGGATCAGCCCCAGCATTTT.

The rearrangement uses TRBV3-1 and TRBJ1-6, with D hard to call. CDR1 is LGHDT, CDR2 YNNKEL, per germline (reference sequence). The CDR3 has 14 residues. V lost 3 bases to trimming and J lost 7 bases, with 10 bases between them. CDR3 amino acids: CASSHQASNSPLHF. CDR3 DNA: TGTGCCAGCAGCCACCAGGCGAGCAATTCACCCCTCCACTTT.

The chain carries TRBV30 and TRBJ1-6, with D unclear. This CDR3 is 13 amino acids long. Trimming removed 3 bases from V and 5 bases from J, with 8 bases in between. In germline, CDR1 is GTSNPN, CDR2 SVGIG (reference sequence). The DNA for the CDR3 is TGTGCCTGGAGCGGAGATAATAATTCACCCCTCCACTTT. It is translated as CAWSGDNNSPLHF. Based on the CDR3 plus reference TRBV30 and TRBJ1-6, the full variable domain is SQTIHQWPATLVQPVGSPLSLECTVEGTSNPNLYWYRQAAGRGLQLLFYSVGIGQISSEVPQNLSASRPQDRQFILSSKKLLLSDSGFYLCAWSGDNNSPLHFGNGTRLTVT.

V and J are TRBV11-1 and TRBJ1-1, with 11 bases lining up with TRBD1. Germline assignment: CDR1 SGHAT and CDR2 FQDESV (reference sequence). This CDR3 comprises 14 residues. Trimming took 4 bases from V and 7 from J; bases not matched to a gene: 5. As DNA, the CDR3 is TGTGCCAGCAGCTCGGGACAGGGGGATGGTGAAGCTTTCTTT. Translation: CASSSGQGDGEAFF.

CDR3 region: CSARELVEGGQFF. In nucleotides, the CDR3 is TGCAGTGCTAGAGAGCTTGTGGAAGGTGGGCAGTTCTTC. The rearrangement links TRBV20-1 to TRBJ2-1; D gene uncertain. V lost 0 bases and J lost 12, with 15 bases in between. The CDR3 has 13 residues. Germline CDR1 is DFQATT and CDR2 is SNEGSKA (reference sequence).

This clonotype turned up a few times. The chain recombines TRBV19 with TRBJ2-7; D not certain. CDR1 is LNHDA and CDR2 is SQIVND in the germline V gene (reference sequence). This CDR3 contains 12 residues. V was trimmed by 5 bases and J by 4 bases, leaving 9 bases between them. The CDR3 spells CASSAGGYEQYF. The CDR3 bases are TGTGCCAGTAGTGCTGGTGGGTACGAGCAGTACTTC.

The chain is built from TRBV20-1 and TRBJ2-5, with 8 bases lining up with TRBD2. The CDR3 sequence is 13 residues long. Germline lookup yields CDR1 DFQATT and CDR2 SNEGSKA (reference sequence). After removal of 2 bases from V and 5 bases from J, the junction contained 4 bases not matched to a gene. This CDR3 is CSARLIAGETQYF. CDR3 DNA sequence: TGCAGTGCTAGATTAATAGCGGGGGAGACCCAGTACTTC.

J is TRBJ2-3 and V is TRBV11-2; 7 bases align to TRBD1. The germline gives CDR1 SGHAT, CDR2 FQNNGV. The CDR3 is 16 residues long. Trimming removed 4 bases from V and 2 bases from J; junction bases left unmatched: 9. The CDR3 region has the DNA TGTGCCAGCAGCTCGGAGACAGGGCCCTTCACAGATACGCAGTATTTT. This translates into CASSSETGPFTDTQYF.

This sequence joins TRBV7-2 and TRBJ1-5; tentatively, D is TRBD1 (6 bases). The V end was cut by 5 bases, the J end by 0 bases, with 14 bases between. Germline assignment: CDR1 SGHTA and CDR2 FQGNSA. This CDR3 is built from 16 residues. The CDR3 here is CASSPQGLNSNQPQHF. In nucleotides, the CDR3 is TGTGCCAGCAGCCCACAGGGACTCAATAGCAATCAGCCCCAGCATTTT.

This rearrangement joins TRBV12-3 or TRBV12-4 to TRBJ1-1; 11 nucleotides align to TRBD1. The J segment lost 5 bases and the V segment lost 4 bases, leaving 3 bases of the junction unmatched. There are 14 residues in the CDR3. The CDR3 DNA sequence: TGTGCCAGCAGTTCCCGGGACAGGGGGACTGAAGCTTTCTTT. Translated: CASSSRDRGTEAFF.

This chain connects TRBV12-3 or TRBV12-4 to TRBJ1-2; TRBD1 might be the D (5 bases). This CDR3 spans 12 amino acids. Between the trimmed V and J ends, which lost 4 bases and 3 bases, there was a span of 6 bases. CDR3 nucleotide sequence: TGTGCCAGCAGTTGGGACTACTATGGCTACACCTTC. Translated: CASSWDYYGYTF.

The V and J genes are TRBV20-1 and TRBJ2-3; possibly TRBD2 for D (5 bases). Trimming stripped 3 bases from V and 0 bases from J, with 13 bases between. Germline V lookup: CDR1 DFQATT, CDR2 SNEGSKA (reference sequence). This CDR3 has 15 residues. The CDR3 is CSARNSGSSTDTQYF. CDR3 in DNA: TGCAGTGCTAGGAATTCGGGGTCAAGCACAGATACGCAGTATTTT.